The source of this TCR beta chain is a study of T-cell reconstitution after alpha-beta-depleted transplantation in children. Unique molecular identifiers were incorporated during preparation of the TCRbeta library. One entry per CDR3 protein, called by TCRdb with MiXCR from the PCR reads. The sample includes a few hundred thousand distinct CDR3 sequences, about a quarter of them seen just once. Germline V CDR1 and CDR2: SGHRS, YFSETQ. The V end lost 5 bases, the J end lost 4 bases, and 6 bases lay between the germline ends. The CDR3 consists of 11 residues. This clonotype originated in a boy less than two years old with Wiskott-Aldrich syndrome, due to receive a stem cell transplant. This sequence joins TRBV5-1 and TRBJ2-5; D ambiguous. Sequencing was performed on PBMCs, taken before TCRalphabeta/CD19-depleted stem cell transplant. The CDR3 nucleotides read TGCGCCAGCAGTAAAGGAGAGACCCAGTACTTC. It specifies CASSKGETQYF.